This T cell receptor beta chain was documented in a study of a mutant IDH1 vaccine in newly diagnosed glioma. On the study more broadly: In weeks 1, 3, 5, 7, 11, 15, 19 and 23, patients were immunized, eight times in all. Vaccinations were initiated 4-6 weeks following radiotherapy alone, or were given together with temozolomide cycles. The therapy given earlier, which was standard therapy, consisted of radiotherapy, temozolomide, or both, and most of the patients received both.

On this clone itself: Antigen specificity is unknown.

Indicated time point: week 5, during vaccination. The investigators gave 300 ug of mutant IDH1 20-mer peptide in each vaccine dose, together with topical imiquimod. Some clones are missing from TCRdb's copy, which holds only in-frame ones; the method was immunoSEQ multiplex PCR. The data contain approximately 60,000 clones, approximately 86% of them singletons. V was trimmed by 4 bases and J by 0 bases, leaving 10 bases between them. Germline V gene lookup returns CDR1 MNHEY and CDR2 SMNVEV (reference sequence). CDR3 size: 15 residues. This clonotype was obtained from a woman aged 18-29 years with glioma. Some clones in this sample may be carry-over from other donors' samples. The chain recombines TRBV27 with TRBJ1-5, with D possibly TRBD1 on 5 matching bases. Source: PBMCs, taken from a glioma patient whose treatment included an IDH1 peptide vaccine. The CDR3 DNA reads TGTGCCAGCAGTTCGGGAGGGGTTAGCAATCAGCCCCAGCATTTT. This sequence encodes CASSSGGVSNQPQHF.